The 12 T cell receptor beta chains below all came from one sample that was sequenced in a study of blood T cell repertoires in COVID-19. Assay used: immunoSEQ multiplex PCR; TCRdb lists only in-frame clones, some missing. Of under 150,000 clones listed, approximately 90% are singletons. Sequencing was performed on peripheral blood. The receptors derive from a man between 45 and 60 years old with active or convalescent COVID-19.

The chain uses TRBV7-6 and TRBJ2-5, with D tentatively TRBD1 (6 bases). The germline V gene has CDR1 SGHVS and CDR2 FNYEAQ. V was cut by 1 base and J by 2 bases, with 11 bases left in between. This CDR3 is built from 15 residues. The CDR3 loop is CASSLGGRGQETQYF. Written as DNA, the CDR3 is TGTGCCAGCAGCTTAGGCGGCAGGGGACAAGAGACCCAGTACTTC. Supplemented by reference TRBV7-6 and TRBJ2-5, the full variable domain reads GAGVSQSPRYKVTKRGQDVALRCDPISGHVSLYWYRQALGQGPEFLTYFNYEAQQDKSGLPNDRFSAERPEGSISTLTIQRTEQRDSAMYRCASSLGGRGQETQYFGPGTRLLVL.

The chain has TRBV3-1 (or the pseudogene TRBV3-2) and TRBJ1-2; maybe TRBD1 (5 bases). The V gene's germline CDR1 is LGHDT and CDR2 YNNKEL (reference sequence). The CDR3 is 14 amino acids. With 0 bases removed from V and 5 bases from J, the gap between germline ends came to 10 bases. The CDR3 is CASSQDGRVYGYTF. In nucleotides, the CDR3 is TGTGCCAGCAGCCAAGACGGCAGGGTTTATGGCTACACCTTC.

The J gene is TRBJ2-7, the V gene TRBV2, with 7 bases identical to TRBD1. V shed 7 bases, J shed 0 bases, and the junction held 6 bases outside the gene matches. CDR3 length: 14 residues. The germline V gene has CDR1 SNHLY and CDR2 FYNNEI. The CDR3 loop reads CASKLTGNSYEQYF. DNA for the CDR3: TGTGCCAGCAAACTGACAGGGAACTCCTACGAGCAGTACTTC.

This chain connects TRBV27 to TRBJ1-5; D remains unclear. Germline CDR1 MNHEY, CDR2 SMNVEV (reference sequence). The CDR3 contains 13 residues. Trimming cost V 8 bases and J 4 bases, with 12 bases left between them. The chain's CDR3 is CASRRAVNQPQHF. The CDR3 DNA follows: TGTGCCAGCCGGCGGGCAGTGAATCAGCCCCAGCATTTT.

The chain recombines TRBV5-1 with TRBJ2-7; TRBD1 might be the D (6 bases). Germline V gene data show CDR1 as SGHRS and CDR2 as YFSETQ. CDR3 length equals 14 residues. Trimming stripped 3 bases from V and 3 bases from J, with 13 bases between. The chain's CDR3 is CASSSTGDLYEQYF. The CDR3, as DNA: TGCGCCAGCAGCTCGACAGGAGATCTCTACGAGCAGTACTTC.

V gene TRBV5-1 combines with J gene TRBJ2-5; TRBD1 aligns across 10 bases. This CDR3 spans 14 amino acids. The V segment lost 9 bases and the J segment 1 base; nucleotides outside the gene matches: 6. Germline V lookup: CDR1 SGHRS, CDR2 YFSETQ. The CDR3 protein is CATKRTGGQETQYF. CDR3 in DNA: TGCGCCACAAAGAGGACAGGGGGCCAAGAGACCCAGTACTTC.

The chain uses TRBV29-1 and TRBJ2-6; unclear D gene. CDR1 is SQVTM and CDR2 is ANQGSEA in the germline V gene. The CDR3 sequence is 15 residues long. Trimming removed 5 bases at V and 0 bases at J, with 11 bases between. In DNA, the CDR3 is TGCAGCGTTTATGGCAGACACTCTGGGGCCAACGTCCTGACTTTC. Amino acids: CSVYGRHSGANVLTF.

The chain couples TRBV7-9 to TRBJ2-7, with TRBD1 as a possible D gene (6 bases). This CDR3 is built from 15 residues. The V gene lost 1 base and the J gene lost 0 bases, with 10 bases spanning the gap. CDR1 and CDR2 (germline): SEHNR, FQNEAQ (reference sequence). The CDR3 here is CASSLVQGSSYEQYF. The CDR3 DNA reads TGTGCCAGCAGCTTAGTCCAGGGGTCCTCCTACGAGCAGTACTTC.

In this sample, this clone turned up once. The chain combines TRBV6-5 with TRBJ1-5; 7 bases match TRBD1. V shed 7 bases and J 11 bases; nucleotides not matched to a gene: 17. The V gene's germline CDR1 is MNHEY and CDR2 SVGAGI. The CDR3 consists of 15 residues. This CDR3 is CASTLTVQGQWAQHF. The CDR3, as DNA: TGTGCCAGCACTCTTACCGTACAGGGGCAATGGGCCCAGCATTTT.

V usage is TRBV19 and J usage is TRBJ1-2; D is unresolved. The CDR3 spans 14 residues. The germline gives CDR1 LNHDA, CDR2 SQIVND (reference sequence). V was shortened by 3 bases and J by 4 bases, with 12 bases between the two germline ends. The CDR3 bases are TGTGCCAGTAGTATGGGCCTACTGGCCTATGGCTACACCTTC. Protein sequence: CASSMGLLAYGYTF.

This chain joins TRBV10-3 and TRBJ1-2; 9 nucleotides match TRBD1. Germline V CDR1 and CDR2: ENHRY, SYGVKD. This CDR3 contains 14 residues. Unmatched junction bases numbered 6, after V lost 2 bases and J lost 8 bases. CDR3 region: CAISELTGGNGYTF. In DNA, the CDR3 is TGTGCCATCAGTGAGCTTACAGGGGGCAACGGCTACACCTTC.

The V and J genes are TRBV7-9 and TRBJ2-2; 9 nucleotides line up with TRBD2. This CDR3 region has 15 residues. V gave up 7 bases and J gave up 4 bases; unmatched junction bases: 7. Per germline, CDR1 SEHNR and CDR2 FQNEAQ (reference sequence). CDR3 amino acids: CASIGSGSGTGELFF. CDR3 DNA sequence: TGTGCCAGCATAGGTAGCGGGAGTGGCACCGGGGAGCTGTTTTTT.